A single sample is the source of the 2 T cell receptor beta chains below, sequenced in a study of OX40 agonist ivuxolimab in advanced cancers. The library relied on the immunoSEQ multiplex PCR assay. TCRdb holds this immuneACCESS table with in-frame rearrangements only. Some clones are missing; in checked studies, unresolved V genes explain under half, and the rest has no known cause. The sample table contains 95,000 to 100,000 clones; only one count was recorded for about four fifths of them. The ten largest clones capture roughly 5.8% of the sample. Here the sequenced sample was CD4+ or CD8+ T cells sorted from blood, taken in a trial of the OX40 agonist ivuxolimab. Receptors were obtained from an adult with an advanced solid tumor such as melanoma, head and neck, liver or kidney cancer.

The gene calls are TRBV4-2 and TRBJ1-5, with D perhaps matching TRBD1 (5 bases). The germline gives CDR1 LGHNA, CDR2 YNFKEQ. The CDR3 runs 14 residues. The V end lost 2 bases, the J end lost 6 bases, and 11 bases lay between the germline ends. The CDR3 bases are TGTGCCAGCAGCCAATCAACAGGAGGTCAGCCCCAGCATTTT. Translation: CASSQSTGGQPQHF.

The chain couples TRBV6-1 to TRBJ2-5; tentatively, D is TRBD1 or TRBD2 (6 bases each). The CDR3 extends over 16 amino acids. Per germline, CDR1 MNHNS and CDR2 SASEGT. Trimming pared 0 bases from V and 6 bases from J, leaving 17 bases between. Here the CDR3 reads CASSEALGGSAKTQYF. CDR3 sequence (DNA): TGTGCCAGCAGTGAAGCGCTGGGGGGCTCTGCGAAGACCCAGTACTTC.